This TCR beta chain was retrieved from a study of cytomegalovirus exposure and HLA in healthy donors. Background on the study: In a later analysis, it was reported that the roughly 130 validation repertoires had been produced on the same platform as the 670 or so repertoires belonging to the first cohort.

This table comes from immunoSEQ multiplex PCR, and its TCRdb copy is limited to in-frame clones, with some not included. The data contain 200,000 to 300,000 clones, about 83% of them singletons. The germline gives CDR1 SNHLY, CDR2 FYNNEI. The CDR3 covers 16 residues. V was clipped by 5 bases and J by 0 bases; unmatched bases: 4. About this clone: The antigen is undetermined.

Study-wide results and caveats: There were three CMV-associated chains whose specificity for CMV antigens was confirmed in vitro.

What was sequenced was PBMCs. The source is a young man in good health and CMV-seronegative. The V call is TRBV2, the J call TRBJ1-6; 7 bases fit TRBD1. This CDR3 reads CASSTGDSSYNSPLHF. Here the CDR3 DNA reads TGTGCCAGCAGTACAGGGGACAGCTCCTATAATTCACCCCTCCACTTT.